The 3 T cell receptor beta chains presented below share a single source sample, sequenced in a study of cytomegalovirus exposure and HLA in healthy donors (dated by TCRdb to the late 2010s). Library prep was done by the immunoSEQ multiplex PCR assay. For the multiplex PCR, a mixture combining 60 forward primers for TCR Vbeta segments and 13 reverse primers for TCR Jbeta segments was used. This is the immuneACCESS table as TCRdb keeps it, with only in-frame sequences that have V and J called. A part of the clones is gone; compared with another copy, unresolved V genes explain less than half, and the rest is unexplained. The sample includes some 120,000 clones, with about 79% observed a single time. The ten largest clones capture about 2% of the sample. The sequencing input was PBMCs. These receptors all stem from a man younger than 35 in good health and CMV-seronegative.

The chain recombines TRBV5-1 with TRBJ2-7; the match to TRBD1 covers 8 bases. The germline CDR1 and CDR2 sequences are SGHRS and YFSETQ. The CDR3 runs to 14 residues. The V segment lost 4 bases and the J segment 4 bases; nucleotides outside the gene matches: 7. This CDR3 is CASSTTGDLYEQYF. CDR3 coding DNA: TGCGCCAGCAGCACGACAGGGGACCTGTACGAGCAGTACTTC.

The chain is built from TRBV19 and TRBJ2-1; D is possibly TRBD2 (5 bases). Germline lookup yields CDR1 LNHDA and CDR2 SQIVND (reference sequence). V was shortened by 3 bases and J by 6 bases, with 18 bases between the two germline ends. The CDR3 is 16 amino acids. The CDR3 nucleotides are TGTGCCAGTAGTATCATAAGGTTGAGGGCCGGCAATGAGCAGTTCTTC. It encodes CASSIIRLRAGNEQFF.

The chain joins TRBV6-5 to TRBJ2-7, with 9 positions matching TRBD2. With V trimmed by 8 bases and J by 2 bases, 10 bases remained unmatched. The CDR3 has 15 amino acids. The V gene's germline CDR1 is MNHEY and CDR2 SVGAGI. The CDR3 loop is CASSPRAGGAYEQYF. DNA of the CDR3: TGTGCCAGCTCTCCCCGGGCGGGGGGGGCCTACGAGCAGTACTTC.